This is a list of T cell receptor beta chains from one sample in a study of blood T cell repertoires in COVID-19. Using immunoSEQ multiplex PCR, the repertoire was profiled, and TCRdb retains in-frame clones only, with some absent. The table shows about 220,000 clones, with around 84% occurring only once. Sequencing input: peripheral blood. The receptor source for this set is a human donor in a cohort sampled during active COVID-19. Both conserved end residues are part of each CDR3. Each record gives: V gene, J gene, CDR3 protein.

v_call: TRBV6-5
j_call: TRBJ2-5
cdr3_aa: CASSPGQGIQETQYF

v_call: TRBV6-1
j_call: TRBJ2-3
cdr3_aa: CASSDRGLAGEADTQYF

v_call: TRBV10-2
j_call: TRBJ2-7
cdr3_aa: CASAPPARAYEQYF

v_call: TRBV3-1/TRBV3-2
j_call: TRBJ2-1
cdr3_aa: CASSRSGRVYNEQFF

v_call: TRBV9
j_call: TRBJ2-7
cdr3_aa: CASSVGWGPSSYEQYF

v_call: TRBV4-2
j_call: TRBJ1-5
cdr3_aa: CASSQDLGEGNQPQHF

v_call: TRBV9
j_call: TRBJ2-3
cdr3_aa: CASSVGLAGGTDTQYF

v_call: TRBV4-1
j_call: TRBJ1-2
cdr3_aa: CASSQEALDYGYTF

v_call: TRBV19
j_call: TRBJ2-2
cdr3_aa: CASRTGLAANTGELFF

v_call: TRBV6-5
j_call: TRBJ1-2
cdr3_aa: CASLSDDRDGGYTF

v_call: TRBV7-8
j_call: TRBJ2-1
cdr3_aa: CASSSIAGGTPGEQFF

v_call: TRBV5-1
j_call: TRBJ2-5
cdr3_aa: CASSLGAQETQYF

v_call: TRBV28
j_call: TRBJ2-1
cdr3_aa: CASSPPPGASYNEQFF

v_call: TRBV28
j_call: TRBJ2-2
cdr3_aa: CASNAQGKELFF

v_call: TRBV6-1
j_call: TRBJ1-2
cdr3_aa: CASSEARTGISGGYTF

v_call: TRBV18
j_call: TRBJ2-1
cdr3_aa: CASSREGAGDNEQFF

v_call: TRBV18
j_call: TRBJ2-7
cdr3_aa: CASHTRSSYEQYF

v_call: TRBV29-1
j_call: TRBJ1-2
cdr3_aa: CSVELDSYGYTF

v_call: TRBV3-1/TRBV3-2
j_call: TRBJ1-2
cdr3_aa: CASSPPGVPGYGYTF

v_call: TRBV7-9
j_call: TRBJ2-1
cdr3_aa: CASSSELAGVKNEQFF

v_call: TRBV5-1
j_call: TRBJ2-7
cdr3_aa: CASSLGQEVNEQYF

v_call: TRBV7-2
j_call: TRBJ1-6
cdr3_aa: CASSLGVDNSPLHF

v_call: TRBV4-2
j_call: TRBJ2-2
cdr3_aa: CASSPRTGGTGELFF

v_call: TRBV29-1
j_call: TRBJ2-1
cdr3_aa: CSAQFDSGSTEQFF

v_call: TRBV19
j_call: TRBJ2-3
cdr3_aa: CASSSRGGTDFTDTQYF

v_call: TRBV11-2
j_call: TRBJ2-1
cdr3_aa: CASRPQGGGTGNEQFF

v_call: TRBV12-3/TRBV12-4
j_call: TRBJ2-5
cdr3_aa: CASSSGETQYF

v_call: TRBV15
j_call: TRBJ2-7
cdr3_aa: CATNKGDTYEQYF

v_call: TRBV27
j_call: TRBJ2-3
cdr3_aa: CASSSGLAVTDTQYF

v_call: TRBV20-1
j_call: TRBJ1-1
cdr3_aa: CSARDTGEAFF

v_call: TRBV7-9
j_call: TRBJ2-7
cdr3_aa: CASSLGGGRDPYEQYF

v_call: TRBV6-5
j_call: TRBJ1-1
cdr3_aa: CASKDAPDRSTEAFF

v_call: TRBV7-9
j_call: TRBJ2-3
cdr3_aa: CASEGIDYKQGPSTDTQYF

v_call: TRBV27
j_call: TRBJ1-1
cdr3_aa: CASSGGGTRNTEAFF

v_call: TRBV23-1
j_call: TRBJ2-2
cdr3_aa: CAPRIRGLANGTGELFF

v_call: TRBV19
j_call: TRBJ2-2
cdr3_aa: CASSYSVGELFF

v_call: TRBV9
j_call: TRBJ1-2
cdr3_aa: CASSMYTGDYGYTF

v_call: TRBV5-1
j_call: TRBJ1-1
cdr3_aa: CASSLGQEISRYTEAFF

v_call: TRBV6-4
j_call: TRBJ1-2
cdr3_aa: CASSDSQGLRGYTF

v_call: TRBV28
j_call: TRBJ2-2
cdr3_aa: CASSFWGANTGELFF

v_call: TRBV3-1/TRBV3-2
j_call: TRBJ1-5
cdr3_aa: CASSGTGGRNQPQHF

v_call: TRBV7-3
j_call: TRBJ2-2
cdr3_aa: CASSPGLSGLTGELFF

v_call: TRBV30
j_call: TRBJ1-3
cdr3_aa: CAWSSGLTSGNTIYF

v_call: TRBV7-9
j_call: TRBJ2-5
cdr3_aa: CASSSGLAEETQYF

v_call: TRBV28
j_call: TRBJ1-2
cdr3_aa: CASRKTGRYGYTF

v_call: TRBV5-4
j_call: TRBJ1-2
cdr3_aa: CASRGDSDYGYTF

v_call: TRBV7-2
j_call: TRBJ2-3
cdr3_aa: CASARSGGATKDTQYF